These T cell receptor beta chains were read from a single sample in a study of blood T cell repertoires in COVID-19. Measured with immunoSEQ multiplex PCR; TCRdb has only the in-frame clones, and not every one. The profile covers around 480,000 clones, with around 88% appearing a single time and about 12% taken by the ten largest. Material for sequencing was peripheral blood. The receptor source for this set is a woman aged 45-65 years with COVID-19, enrolled during active disease. Both conserved end residues are part of each CDR3. The D gene is left open where the match is weak. The size field is filled for only some rows; it gives once, few, many or a size class.

clone_size	v_call	j_call	d_call	cdr3_nt	cdr3_aa
.	TRBV18	TRBJ1-2	.	TGTGCCAGCTCACCACCCGGGAACTATGGCTACACCTTC	CASSPPGNYGYTF
once	TRBV3-1/TRBV3-2	TRBJ1-5	TRBD1	TGTGCCAGCAGCCAAATGACAGGGGGGCAGCCCCAGCATTTT	CASSQMTGGQPQHF
.	TRBV19	TRBJ1-5	.	TGTGCCAGTGCTCAGGATTATAGCAATCAGCCCCAGCATTTT	CASAQDYSNQPQHF
.	TRBV9	TRBJ2-2	.	TGTGCCAGCAGCGTGGACAGTTTTGACACCGGGGAGCTGTTTTTT	CASSVDSFDTGELFF
.	TRBV29-1	TRBJ1-1	.	TGCAGCGTTGATGAAATAAGCGCTGAAGCTTTCTTT	CSVDEISAEAFF
.	TRBV6-6	TRBJ2-3	.	TGTGCCAGCAGTTTGGGAGGCGCAGATACGCAGTATTTT	CASSLGGADTQYF
.	TRBV19	TRBJ1-1	TRBD1	TGTGCCAGTAGCTCAACCGACAGGGGTGCTGAAGCTTTCTTT	CASSSTDRGAEAFF
.	TRBV9	TRBJ1-1	TRBD1	TGTGCCAGCAGCGCCGCAGGGGGCGCGGTCACTGAAGCTTTCTTT	CASSAAGGAVTEAFF
.	TRBV28	TRBJ1-4	.	TGTGCCAGCAGCGGCGGTCGTGAAAAACTGTTTTTT	CASSGGREKLFF
.	TRBV19	TRBJ1-2	TRBD1	TGTGCCAGTAGAGTGACAGGGGCAAACTATGGCTACACCTTC	CASRVTGANYGYTF
.	TRBV18	TRBJ1-3	.	TGTGCCAGCTCACAAGGGACACCAAAAGTAAACACCATATATTTT	CASSQGTPKVNTIYF
.	TRBV19	TRBJ2-7	.	TGTGCCAGTCGGGGTAGACCGCCTAACTACGAGCAGTACTTC	CASRGRPPNYEQYF
.	TRBV29-1	TRBJ2-5	TRBD1	TGCAGCGTCCAGGGGGCTGGTGAGACCCAGTACTTC	CSVQGAGETQYF
.	TRBV19	TRBJ1-1	TRBD1	TGTGCCAGTAGTGACAGGGGACCAGAATCCACAGCTTTCTTT	CASSDRGPESTAFF
few	TRBV19	TRBJ2-2	.	TGTGCCAGCTCCCGACTCAACACCGGGGAGCTGTTTTTT	CASSRLNTGELFF
.	TRBV7-8	TRBJ2-7	TRBD2	TGTGCCAGCAGCCCGGGACTAGCGGATCCCTACGAGCAGTACTTC	CASSPGLADPYEQYF
.	TRBV11-3	TRBJ2-1	TRBD2	TGTGCCAGCAGCCACGGACTAGCGGGGGGGTACAATGAGCAGTTCTTC	CASSHGLAGGYNEQFF
.	TRBV15	TRBJ1-1	.	TGTGCCACCAGCTCGAGGCGGGGGAACACTGAAGCTTTCTTT	CATSSRRGNTEAFF
.	TRBV5-8	TRBJ1-1	.	TGTGCCAGCAGCCGAATCAGCGTTGGCACTGAAGCTTTCTTT	CASSRISVGTEAFF
few	TRBV29-1	TRBJ2-1	.	TGCAGCGTTGAAGTGGGTCTAGACGGGTACAATGAGCAGTTCTTC	CSVEVGLDGYNEQFF
.	TRBV5-1	TRBJ1-6	TRBD1	TGCGCCAGCAGCAGGGACAGTTATTCACCCCTCCACTTT	CASSRDSYSPLHF
.	TRBV7-8	TRBJ1-1	TRBD1	TGTGCCAGCAGCGCTAGACAGGGGGCGCGGAAGGACACTGAAGCTTTCTTT	CASSARQGARKDTEAFF
once	TRBV19	TRBJ2-1	TRBD2	TGTGCCAGTAGTATAAAGGGATGGGGGACTATGGACAATGAGCAGTTCTTC	CASSIKGWGTMDNEQFF
once	TRBV27	TRBJ1-4	TRBD1	TGTGCCAGCAGTTTATTAGGGACAGGGGCAACTAATGAAAAACTGTTTTTT	CASSLLGTGATNEKLFF
.	TRBV6-5	TRBJ1-4	TRBD1	TGTGCCAGCAGTTATACGAAACAGGGGGCCAGTGAAAAACTGTTTTTT	CASSYTKQGASEKLFF
.	TRBV18	TRBJ1-4	.	TGTGCCAGCTCACCAACAGGGCCTGCAACTAATGAAAAACTGTTTTTT	CASSPTGPATNEKLFF
few	TRBV27	TRBJ1-1	.	TGTGCCAGCTGGGCAGAAGAAAGCATGAACACTGAAGCTTTCTTT	CASWAEESMNTEAFF
.	TRBV20-1	TRBJ1-2	.	TGCAGTGCTAGTTTCCCCCCTCCTAACTATGGCTACACCTTC	CSASFPPPNYGYTF
.	TRBV5-6	TRBJ2-2	.	TGTGCCAGCACCTCCTCGGACAGTCCTTACACCGGGGAGCTGTTTTTT	CASTSSDSPYTGELFF
.	TRBV7-9	TRBJ2-3	TRBD1	TGTGCCAGCAGCCCGAGTCCCGGGACAGGGCGCGCAGATACGCAGTATTTT	CASSPSPGTGRADTQYF
.	TRBV2	TRBJ1-2	.	TGTGCCAGCAAAAGGGGCGGTGACTATGGCTACACCTTC	CASKRGGDYGYTF
.	TRBV5-8	TRBJ1-1	.	TGTGCCAGCAGGGCGGGGTTCTTGAACACTGAAGCTTTCTTT	CASRAGFLNTEAFF
.	TRBV29-1	TRBJ2-5	TRBD2	TGCAGCGTAGCCCGGACTAGCGGGGGGCCAGGAGAGACCCAGTACTTC	CSVARTSGGPGETQYF
.	TRBV12-5	TRBJ2-3	.	TGTGCTAGTGGTTTATCTACCAGGGGTACGCAGTATTTT	CASGLSTRGTQYF
.	TRBV13	TRBJ2-1	TRBD1	TGTGCCAGCAGCCGGGGACAGGGGGCATATAATGAGCAGTTCTTC	CASSRGQGAYNEQFF
.	TRBV5-1	TRBJ1-2	TRBD1	TGCGCCAGCAGCCTAGGACAGGGGTCTCTTGGCTACACCTTC	CASSLGQGSLGYTF
few	TRBV7-2	TRBJ1-1	.	TGTGCCAGCAGCTTGACAGGCGGCACTGAAGCTTTCTTT	CASSLTGGTEAFF
.	TRBV5-4	TRBJ2-2	.	TGTGCCAGCAGCTCCCGGAGCACCGGGGAGCTGTTTTTT	CASSSRSTGELFF
.	TRBV10-3	TRBJ2-2	.	TGTGCCATCCAGGGGGCGGGGGCAACGAACACCGGGGAGCTGTTTTTT	CAIQGAGATNTGELFF
.	TRBV5-1	TRBJ2-1	TRBD2	TGCGCCAGCAGCCAAGGACTAGCGGGGGGTGCCTACAATGAGCAGTTCTTC	CASSQGLAGGAYNEQFF
.	TRBV10-3	TRBJ2-3	TRBD1	TGTGCCATCACCCTAGGGGGCCCCGGGGATACGCAGTATTTT	CAITLGGPGDTQYF